A selection of T cell receptor beta chains follows, all from one sample in a study of cytomegalovirus exposure and HLA in healthy donors. Assay: immunoSEQ multiplex PCR; the TCRdb copy retains only in-frame clones and omits some. Altogether 250,000 to 300,000 clones are present, approximately 86% being singletons, with the ten largest covering approximately 1%. Material for sequencing was PBMCs. The receptors were sampled from a woman under 30 in good health and CMV-seronegative. CDR3s include the opening cysteine and the closing phenylalanine or tryptophan. D genes are given only for firm matches. Part of the rows lack a size; the others show once, few, many or a class for expanded clones.

>TRBJ2-1|TRBV5-1|NA|TRBD2
CASSLSLAGEYEQFF
TGCGCCAGCAGCTTGAGCCTAGCGGGAGAATATGAGCAGTTCTTC
>TRBJ2-7|TRBV4-1|NA|TRBD2
CASSSGTSGVKYF
TGCGCCAGCAGCTCCGGGACTAGCGGGGTGAAGTACTTC
>TRBJ2-1|TRBV11-2|NA|NA
CASSLVRGGNPYNEQFF
TGTGCCAGCAGCTTAGTTAGAGGCGGTAACCCCTACAATGAGCAGTTCTTC
>TRBJ2-3|TRBV11-2|once|TRBD2
CASSPARTRRDTQYF
TGTGCCAGCAGCCCAGCGCGGACTAGGCGAGATACGCAGTATTTT
>TRBJ1-5|TRBV7-9|NA|NA
CASSLGGYQPQHF
TGTGCCAGCAGCCTGGGAGGGTATCAGCCCCAGCATTTT
>TRBJ1-1|TRBV13|NA|NA
CASTRTTNTEAFF
TGTGCCAGCACCAGGACAACGAACACTGAAGCTTTCTTT
>TRBJ1-2|TRBV6-1|NA|NA
CASSEDFWASGYGYTF
TGTGCCAGCAGTGAAGACTTCTGGGCCAGCGGCTATGGCTACACCTTC
>TRBJ2-7|TRBV7-2|few|NA
CASSFGQGDGYEQYF
TGTGCCAGCAGCTTCGGCCAGGGTGATGGCTACGAGCAGTACTTC
>TRBJ1-5|TRBV9|once|TRBD1
CASSVAGTGGQPQHF
TGTGCCAGCAGCGTAGCCGGGACAGGGGGACAGCCCCAGCATTTT
>TRBJ2-1|TRBV13|NA|TRBD2
CASSFGTSGSRGEQFF
TGTGCCAGCAGCTTTGGGACTAGCGGGAGCCGTGGGGAGCAGTTCTTC
>TRBJ2-7|TRBV30|NA|TRBD1
CAWSKQGNNEQYF
TGTGCCTGGAGTAAACAGGGGAACAACGAGCAGTACTTC
>TRBJ1-1|TRBV18|many|NA
CASSPSGDTEAFF
TGTGCCAGCTCACCATCCGGGGACACTGAAGCTTTCTTT
>TRBJ2-2|TRBV6-4|once|NA
CASRQGKAGELFF
TGTGCCAGCAGACAGGGTAAAGCCGGGGAGCTGTTTTTT
>TRBJ1-1|TRBV9|few|NA
CASSVLGGTEAFF
TGTGCCAGCAGCGTCTTGGGAGGCACTGAAGCTTTCTTT
>TRBJ1-3|TRBV2|NA|NA
CASSEESGAGNTIYF
TGTGCCAGCAGTGAAGAATCGGGGGCTGGAAACACCATATATTTT
>TRBJ2-7|TRBV7-6|NA|TRBD1
CASSLASGQVYEQYF
TGTGCCAGCAGCTTAGCTTCGGGACAGGTGTACGAGCAGTACTTC
>TRBJ1-5|TRBV16|NA|NA
CASSQLSGETQPQHF
TGTGCCAGCAGCCAACTTTCAGGGGAGACTCAGCCCCAGCATTTT
>TRBJ2-3|TRBV27|NA|TRBD2
CASSYFWTSGSSDTQYF
TGTGCCAGCAGTTACTTCTGGACTAGCGGGAGTTCAGATACGCAGTATTTT
>TRBJ1-5|TRBV30|NA|TRBD1
CACQTGDLIQPQHF
TGTGCCTGTCAGACAGGGGATTTGATTCAGCCCCAGCATTTT
>TRBJ1-5|TRBV29-1|NA|NA
CSVGGGNQPQHF
TGCAGCGTCGGCGGGGGAAACCAGCCCCAGCATTTT
>TRBJ2-7|TRBV2|NA|NA
CASSGGTNSYYEQYF
TGTGCCAGCAGTGGCGGCACCAACTCATACTACGAGCAGTACTTC
>TRBJ2-6|TRBV5-1|NA|NA
CASSLWPGANVLTF
TGCGCCAGCAGCTTGTGGCCCGGGGCCAACGTCCTGACTTTC
>TRBJ2-1|TRBV19|few|TRBD2
CASSILAGGMSSEQFF
TGTGCCAGTAGTATACTAGCGGGGGGAATGTCGTCTGAGCAGTTCTTC
>TRBJ1-2|TRBV11-3|NA|NA
CASSLNRDYGYTF
TGTGCCAGCAGCCTTAACAGGGACTATGGCTACACCTTC
>TRBJ1-4|TRBV27|NA|TRBD1
CASSIRTGGVEKLFF
TGTGCCAGCAGCATTCGGACAGGGGGCGTTGAAAAACTGTTTTTT
>TRBJ2-3|TRBV7-9|NA|TRBD2
CASRLLAASSTDTQYF
TGTGCCAGCAGGTTACTAGCGGCCTCTAGCACAGATACGCAGTATTTT
>TRBJ1-2|TRBV6-5|NA|NA
CASSPVGDRGYTF
TGTGCCAGCAGCCCCGTCGGGGATCGTGGCTACACCTTC
>TRBJ2-7|TRBV5-6|NA|NA
CASSSGVSTYEQYF
TGTGCCAGCAGCTCCGGGGTGAGTACCTACGAGCAGTACTTC
>TRBJ2-1|TRBV10-3|once|NA
CAITLRAGRNNEQFF
TGTGCCATCACACTGAGGGCAGGTCGAAACAATGAGCAGTTCTTC
>TRBJ2-2|TRBV13|NA|NA
CASSFGNLNTGELFF
TGTGCCAGCAGCTTCGGGAATCTGAACACCGGGGAGCTGTTTTTT
>TRBJ2-1|TRBV30|NA|TRBD2
CAWSNSGGEQFF
TGTGCCTGGAGCAACTCGGGAGGTGAGCAGTTCTTC
>TRBJ1-2|TRBV5-1|NA|NA
CASSPSSTSILTGYYGYTF
TGCGCCAGCAGCCCCTCATCCACCTCAATCCTGACAGGCTACTATGGCTACACCTTC
>TRBJ1-1|TRBV6-5|NA|NA
CASSYTHRAGTEAFF
TGTGCCAGCAGTTACACCCACAGGGCTGGCACTGAAGCTTTCTTT
>TRBJ2-7|TRBV10-3|NA|NA
CAITTGLGFYEQYF
TGTGCCATCACTACTGGGCTGGGCTTCTACGAGCAGTACTTC
>TRBJ1-1|TRBV7-8|NA|TRBD1
CASSYRTGPEAFF
TGTGCCAGCAGCTACCGGACAGGGCCTGAAGCTTTCTTT
>TRBJ2-3|TRBV29-1|NA|NA
CSVQGLAGRTDTQYF
TGCAGCGTTCAGGGACTCGCGGGGCGCACAGATACGCAGTATTTT
>TRBJ1-1|TRBV6-4|NA|NA
CASREGPEAFF
TGTGCCAGCAGGGAGGGTCCTGAAGCTTTCTTT
>TRBJ1-1|TRBV27|NA|TRBD1
CASSSTDRGTEAFF
TGTGCCAGCAGTTCGACTGACAGGGGCACTGAAGCTTTCTTT
>TRBJ2-2|TRBV14|NA|NA
CASSQETGTGELFF
TGTGCCAGCAGCCAGGAGACAGGCACCGGGGAGCTGTTTTTT
>TRBJ1-6|TRBV6-1|NA|NA
CASTSDPGGYSPLHF
TGTGCCAGCACCAGTGACCCCGGGGGTTATTCACCCCTCCACTTT
>TRBJ1-1|TRBV5-1|NA|NA
CASSTRGVSRDTEAFF
TGCGCCAGCAGCACCCGGGGGGTTTCAAGGGACACTGAAGCTTTCTTT
>TRBJ1-1|TRBV30|few|TRBD1
CAWSGQGFEAFF
TGTGCCTGGAGTGGACAGGGGTTTGAAGCTTTCTTT